This is a list of T cell receptor beta chains from one sample in a study of blood T cell repertoires in COVID-19. Using immunoSEQ multiplex PCR, the repertoire was profiled, and TCRdb retains in-frame clones only, with some absent. This sample has some 150,000 clones, with about nine tenths found just once. Sequencing used peripheral blood. These receptors were taken from a woman in her fifties or sixties who had recovered from COVID-19. Each CDR3 is given with its conserved first and last residue. Fields, in order: D gene, V gene, clone size, J gene, CDR3 DNA, CDR3 protein. The D gene is left open where the match is weak. Rows may omit the clone size; those that give it use once, few, many or a size class.

-,TRBV27,-,TRBJ2-5,TGTGCCAGCAGTTTAAAAGGGGGTCGGACCCAGTACTTC,CASSLKGGRTQYF
-,TRBV6-5,-,TRBJ1-2,TGTGCCAGCACCTCCGGCGGTGGCTACACCTTC,CASTSGGGYTF
TRBD1,TRBV5-1,-,TRBJ2-1,TGCGCCAGCAGGACAGGGGCCCGGAATAGGCGGCAGTTCTTC,CASRTGARNRRQFF
TRBD1,TRBV15,once,TRBJ2-5,TGTGCCACCAGCAGGACAGGGGAAGAGACCCAGTACTTC,CATSRTGEETQYF
-,TRBV6-5,-,TRBJ1-6,TGTGCCAGCAGTTACTGGGCCGGGACTCGATCTTCACCCCTCCACTTT,CASSYWAGTRSSPLHF
-,TRBV29-1,-,TRBJ2-7,TGCAGCGTTGTCCCACAGGGAATCTACGAGCAGTACTTC,CSVVPQGIYEQYF
TRBD1,TRBV7-2,-,TRBJ1-2,TGTGCCAGCGGTATGGACAGGGACTATGGCTACACCTTC,CASGMDRDYGYTF
TRBD2,TRBV7-9,-,TRBJ2-2,TGTGCCAGCAGCTTCAGACGCGGGGGGGCTACCGGGGAGCTGTTTTTT,CASSFRRGGATGELFF
TRBD1,TRBV11-2,-,TRBJ2-7,TGTGCCAGCAGCGTTTCCGGGACAGGGTTGGTCGTGGCCTACGAGCAGTACTTC,CASSVSGTGLVVAYEQYF
TRBD2,TRBV7-3,-,TRBJ2-3,TGTGCCAGCAGCTTAACCCCTGCGGGGGGAGGCACAGATACGCAGTATTTT,CASSLTPAGGGTDTQYF
-,TRBV4-2,few,TRBJ2-2,TGTGCCAGCGGGGGTGGGGGCACTAACACCGGGGAGCTGTTTTTT,CASGGGGTNTGELFF
-,TRBV4-1,-,TRBJ1-1,TGCGCCAGCAGCCAAGTAGCCATAGCGAGTTTGAACACTGAAGCTTTCTTT,CASSQVAIASLNTEAFF
TRBD1,TRBV2,-,TRBJ1-4,TGTGCCAGCAGTGCAGGGACAGGGAATGAAAAACTGTTTTTT,CASSAGTGNEKLFF
TRBD2,TRBV28,-,TRBJ2-3,TGTGCCAGCAGGACTAGCGGGGGGGTAACAGATACGCAGTATTTT,CASRTSGGVTDTQYF
TRBD1,TRBV28,-,TRBJ2-2,TGTGCCAGCAGTTCCGGGACAGGGGTCACCGGGGAGCTGTTTTTT,CASSSGTGVTGELFF
-,TRBV5-4,-,TRBJ2-7,TGTGCCAGCAGCTTGGCCGGAGAAAAGCAGTACTTC,CASSLAGEKQYF
TRBD1,TRBV6-4,-,TRBJ1-6,TGTGCCAGCAGCCCCCAGGGGGCGGATAATTCACCCCTCCACTTT,CASSPQGADNSPLHF
TRBD1,TRBV5-1,-,TRBJ1-2,TGCGCCAGCAGCCGGACAGGGGGCGCGATAGGCTACACCTTC,CASSRTGGAIGYTF
TRBD1,TRBV6-1,-,TRBJ1-4,TGTGCCAGCAGTGAAGGAGGGACAGGGGGCGGTGAAAAACTGTTTTTT,CASSEGGTGGGEKLFF
-,TRBV30,-,TRBJ2-7,TGTGCCTGGGGCTACAGCTACGAGCAGTACTTC,CAWGYSYEQYF
TRBD1,TRBV28,-,TRBJ1-1,TGTGCCAGCACCCACAGGACAGGGGGCAGGACTGAAGCTTTCTTT,CASTHRTGGRTEAFF
-,TRBV6-4,once,TRBJ1-4,TGTGCCAGCAGTGGGGTAGAAGCGGGCGAAAAACTGTTTTTT,CASSGVEAGEKLFF
-,TRBV12-3/TRBV12-4,-,TRBJ1-1,TGTGCCAGCTCTTCTCTGGGCCTATCGGCTTTCTTT,CASSSLGLSAFF
-,TRBV6-5,-,TRBJ1-5,TGTGCCAGCAGTTTTGGGGGAGGGGGGAGGCAGCCCCAGCATTTT,CASSFGGGGRQPQHF
TRBD1,TRBV5-4,-,TRBJ2-5,TGTGCCAGCAGACAGACAGGGGGTGTCTGGGCAGAGACCCAGTACTTC,CASRQTGGVWAETQYF
TRBD1,TRBV5-1,-,TRBJ1-4,TGCGCCAGCAGCTTTGGGACAGGGCGTGAAAAACTGTTTTTT,CASSFGTGREKLFF
-,TRBV28,-,TRBJ1-3,TGTGCCAGCAGTTCCCCCGGACTGACGGTCTCTGGAAACACCATATATTTT,CASSSPGLTVSGNTIYF
TRBD1,TRBV27,few,TRBJ1-5,TGTGCCAGCAGTTCCTCAGGGGGGTATAGCAATCAGCCCCAGCATTTT,CASSSSGGYSNQPQHF
TRBD1,TRBV27,-,TRBJ2-5,TGTGCCAGCAGGGGCGACAGGGGGGATGGGGAGACCCAGTACTTC,CASRGDRGDGETQYF
TRBD2,TRBV3-1/TRBV3-2,-,TRBJ2-5,TGTGCCAGCAGCCCCCTACGCAGCGGGGGACAGACCCAGTACTTC,CASSPLRSGGQTQYF
-,TRBV9,-,TRBJ2-3,TGTGCCAGCAGCTCAGAGGGGGTGTCGACAGATACGCAGTATTTT,CASSSEGVSTDTQYF
-,TRBV6-2/TRBV6-3,-,TRBJ2-3,TGTGCCAGCAGTTACGGGGGCGGCCGTTCAGATACGCAGTATTTT,CASSYGGGRSDTQYF
-,TRBV29-1,-,TRBJ2-1,TGCAGCGTTGTCGGGGGTTCCTACAATGAGCAGTTCTTC,CSVVGGSYNEQFF
-,TRBV10-3,-,TRBJ2-5,TGTGCCATCAGTGAAAGGGGAGAGACCCAGTACTTC,CAISERGETQYF
TRBD2,TRBV27,-,TRBJ2-1,TGTGCCAGCAAGGCTAGCGGGACACCAAGGGTGGAAAATGAGCAGTTCTTC,CASKASGTPRVENEQFF
TRBD1,TRBV15,-,TRBJ2-7,TGTGCCACCAGCAGAGAACGGACAGGGGTCTTCGAGCAGTACTTC,CATSRERTGVFEQYF
-,TRBV7-9,-,TRBJ1-2,TGTGCCAGCAGCTTCGACAGGATCTATGGCTACACCTTC,CASSFDRIYGYTF
TRBD2,TRBV5-1,-,TRBJ2-7,TGCGCCAGCAGCGGTAACCGGGACTACTTTCCCGAGCAGTACTTC,CASSGNRDYFPEQYF
TRBD1,TRBV18,-,TRBJ2-2,TGTGCCAACTCACCACCGGTTAGACAGGGTTCGGTGTTTTTT,CANSPPVRQGSVFF
TRBD1,TRBV18,few,TRBJ2-5,TGTGCCAGCTCACAAACCCAACAGGGGGGAGAGACCCAGTACTTC,CASSQTQQGGETQYF
TRBD1,TRBV4-1,-,TRBJ1-2,TGCGCCAGCAGCCTTCATGTGGACAGGGAGAACTATGGCTACACCTTC,CASSLHVDRENYGYTF
TRBD2,TRBV4-3,-,TRBJ2-5,TGCGCCAGCAGCCGAGGACTAGCGGGGGGCCAAGAGACCCAGTACTTC,CASSRGLAGGQETQYF
-,TRBV2,-,TRBJ1-6,TGTGCCAGCAGGACAGGTTTTTCACCCCTCCACTTT,CASRTGFSPLHF
-,TRBV27,-,TRBJ2-3,TGTGCCAGCAGTGCTGCTATCACAGATACGCAGTATTTT,CASSAAITDTQYF
TRBD2,TRBV24-1,-,TRBJ2-3,TGTGCCACCAGTGATAGTGAGCGGGGGACCACAGATACGCAGTATTTT,CATSDSERGTTDTQYF